A selection of T cell receptor beta chains follows, all from one sample in a study of shared clonotypes between healthy human individuals. Using immunoSEQ multiplex PCR, the repertoire was profiled, and TCRdb retains in-frame clones only, with some absent. The table has some 1,900,000 clones, about 94% seen once; the top ten hold 1% to 1.5%. The sample comprised naive CD8+ T cells sorted from blood. Receptors originate from a man between 18 and 29 years old in good health. Both conserved end residues are part of each CDR3. The D gene is left open where the match is weak. The size field is filled for only some rows; it gives once, few, many or a size class.

v_call,j_call,clone_size,d_call,cdr3_nt,cdr3_aa
TRBV25-1,TRBJ2-3,-,TRBD1,TGTGCCAGCAGTCCCGGGACAGGGGGCGCAGATACGCAGTATTTT,CASSPGTGGADTQYF
TRBV7-2,TRBJ1-1,-,-,TGTGCCAGCAGCTTAGATGGGCCCTCACGGGAAGCTTTCTTT,CASSLDGPSREAFF
TRBV7-8,TRBJ2-7,-,TRBD2,TGTGCCAGCACCGCTCTAAGACTAGCGGGACGGGAGCAGTACTTC,CASTALRLAGREQYF
TRBV7-9,TRBJ2-5,-,-,TGTGCCAGCAGCCCCCCCGTTCAGGTTCAAGAGACCCAGTACTTC,CASSPPVQVQETQYF
TRBV2,TRBJ2-7,-,-,TGTGCCAGCAGTGAAGCGGGGACTTCCTACGAGCAGTACTTC,CASSEAGTSYEQYF
TRBV27,TRBJ2-1,-,-,TGTGCCAGCAGTTTATTTACGGGTTACTCCTACAATGAGCAGTTCTTC,CASSLFTGYSYNEQFF
TRBV10-1,TRBJ1-1,-,-,TGCGCCAGCAGTGACCAGAACACTGAAGCTTTCTTT,CASSDQNTEAFF
TRBV5-4,TRBJ1-2,once,-,TGTGCCAGCAGCTTGCAGGGTTCGCATGGCTACACCTTC,CASSLQGSHGYTF
TRBV4-1,TRBJ2-7,-,TRBD1,TGCGCCAGCAGCCACGGGGACAGTTCCTACGAGCAGTACTTC,CASSHGDSSYEQYF
TRBV11-2,TRBJ2-7,-,-,TGTGCCAGCAGCTTGAGGGGGGACTACGAGCAGTACTTC,CASSLRGDYEQYF
TRBV10-2,TRBJ1-5,-,-,TGCGCCAGCAGTGGGCACGATCAGCCCCAGCATTTT,CASSGHDQPQHF
TRBV9,TRBJ1-2,-,-,TGTGCCAGCAGCGGAGAACAGGTATATGGCTACACCTTC,CASSGEQVYGYTF
TRBV13,TRBJ2-3,-,TRBD2,TGTGCCAGCAGCTTAGTTGTGTTGGCGGGGGGGAGCACAGATACGCAGTATTTT,CASSLVVLAGGSTDTQYF
TRBV6-5,TRBJ1-5,-,-,TGTGCCAGCAGTTGGACAGTAGCTTCGGGGCCCCAGCATTTT,CASSWTVASGPQHF
TRBV27,TRBJ1-1,once,TRBD1,TGTGCCAGCACCGGGACAGGGGGGATCACTGAAGCTTTCTTT,CASTGTGGITEAFF
TRBV7-9,TRBJ2-3,-,-,TGTGCCAGCAGCCTCCTCTCGGATACGCAGTATTTT,CASSLLSDTQYF
TRBV12-5,TRBJ2-5,-,-,TGTGCTAGTGGTTTGGTACAGGAAAACCAAGAGACCCAGTACTTC,CASGLVQENQETQYF
TRBV9,TRBJ2-2,-,-,TGTGCCAGCACCCGGACTTGGGGGCCCGTTACCGGGGAGCTGTTTTTT,CASTRTWGPVTGELFF
TRBV15,TRBJ2-7,-,-,TGTGCCACCAGCAGAGATTCCTTTGACATTAACGAGCAGTACTTC,CATSRDSFDINEQYF
TRBV10-2,TRBJ1-1,-,-,TGCGCCAGCAGTGCAACCTTGAACACTGAAGCTTTCTTT,CASSATLNTEAFF